This TCR beta chain is drawn from a study of T cells in Graves' hyperthyroidism and ophthalmopathy. Overall study findings and caveats: Prediction of ophthalmopathy progression came a median roughly 6.4 months pre-onset. In simple terms, a model built on 13 V-J features told ophthalmopathy apart from stable hyperthyroidism.

TCR beta CDR3 region amplification was performed from RNA transcripts. With the HTBI primer set, the TCR CDR3 went through a first round of RT-PCR. A single record per CDR3 protein comes from TCRdb applying MiXCR to the multiplex PCR reads. The sample has hundreds of thousands of distinct CDR3 sequences, 38% seen once; the top ten hold 8.9%. V gave up 8 bases and J gave up 0 bases, with 14 bases separating them. CDR3 size: 15 residues. Germline CDR1 and CDR2: SNHLY and FYNNEI. This clonotype was found many times. Its antigen is unknown. The chain links TRBV2 to TRBJ1-5; D is unclear. The sequenced sample was blood. The clonotype comes from a man between 18 and 35 years old with Graves' hyperthyroidism. DNA for the CDR3: TGTGCCAGCGCGGGAGTAATCCATAGCAATCAGCCCCAGCATTTT. It codes for CASAGVIHSNQPQHF.